Each of the 19 T cell receptor beta chains below was sequenced from the same sample in a study of blood T cells in healthy people across ages. Combining a sample-barcoded 5' primer with a J-beta primer mix, a second PCR ran for about 6 to 12 cycles. One entry per CDR3 protein, called by TCRdb with MiXCR from the 5' RACE reads. The sample holds hundreds of thousands of distinct CDR3 sequences, over 20% seen once. Specimen: blood. The receptors here all came from a man aged 65-85 years in good health.

The rearrangement links TRBV5-8 to TRBJ1-6; the D is unclear. The CDR3 is made up of 15 amino acids. V shed 4 bases and J shed 7 bases, with 15 bases lying between them. Germline loops: CDR1 SGHTS, CDR2 YDEGEE. The CDR3 region has the DNA TGTGCCAGCAGCGCCGTTGTGGCAGAAAATTCACCCCTCCACTTT. Protein sequence: CASSAVVAENSPLHF.

The chain recombines TRBV7-8 with TRBJ2-1; 13 nucleotides align to TRBD2. V lost 4 bases and J lost 0; bases outside the gene matches: 15. The CDR3 is 21 residues long. Looked up from germline, CDR1 is SGHVS and CDR2 is FQNEAQ. The CDR3 protein is CASSSIGTSGIRYSSYNEQFF. CDR3 DNA: TGTGCCAGCAGCTCGATCGGGACTAGCGGGATAAGGTACAGCTCCTACAATGAGCAGTTCTTC.

The V and J genes are TRBV29-1 and TRBJ2-5; weak D call: TRBD2 (5 bases). The V end was cut by 8 bases, the J end by 4 bases, with 23 bases between. Germline V CDR1 and CDR2: SQVTM, ANQGSEA. The CDR3 covers 15 residues. The CDR3 region is CSLAKVGMSGETQYF. CDR3 bases: TGCAGCCTTGCGAAAGTGGGAATGAGCGGAGAGACCCAGTACTTC. Full variable domain (remainder filled in from reference TRBV29-1 and TRBJ2-5): SAVISQKPSRDICQRGTSLTIQCQVDSQVTMMFWYRQQPGQSLTLIATANQGSEATYESGFVIDKFPISRPNLTFSTLTVSNMSPEDSSIYLCSLAKVGMSGETQYFGPGTRLLVL.

Only a few counts were recorded for this clonotype. V and J are TRBV3-1 and TRBJ2-5; no clear D gene. The DNA end favors TRBJ2-7, so the J call may be wrong. The V gene's germline CDR1 is LGHDT and CDR2 YNNKEL (reference sequence). This CDR3 is 13 amino acids long. CDR3 nucleotide sequence: TGTGCCAGCAGCCAAGAAGACGGGTTCGAGCAGTACTTC. Its translation is CASSQEDGFEQYF.

The chain uses TRBV20-1 and TRBJ1-3; no clear D gene. This CDR3 is 14 amino acids long. The V gene lost 0 bases and the J gene lost 0 bases, with 6 bases spanning the gap. Per the germline V gene, CDR1 is DFQATT and CDR2 is SNEGSKA (reference sequence). CDR3 DNA: TGCAGTGCTAGAGATATCCCCTCTGGAAACACCATATATTTT. Translating it yields CSARDIPSGNTIYF.

The V and J genes are TRBV5-5 and TRBJ1-5; 8 bases line up with TRBD1. This CDR3 is built from 18 residues. V trimming: 4 bases; J trimming: 4 bases; junction bases outside the gene matches: 16. Germline lookup yields CDR1 SGHKS and CDR2 YYEKEE (reference sequence). This CDR3 reads CASSPGWTGRSTNQPQHF. The CDR3 DNA reads TGTGCCAGCAGCCCTGGATGGACAGGGCGCAGCACAAATCAGCCCCAGCATTTT.

This clonotype was found a few times. Compared with germline, one end of the junction differs, possibly owing to a read error. The J gene is TRBJ1-1, the V gene TRBV2; 9 positions agree with TRBD1. Germline CDR1 reads SNHLY; CDR2 reads FYNNEI. The CDR3 sequence is 15 residues long. The DNA for the CDR3 is TGTGCCAGCAGTAGTTCCGGGACAGGGACCACTGAAGTTTTCTTT. Translation: CASSSSGTGTTEVFF.

To note about this clonotype: The CDR3 ends on some other residue instead of the conserved phenylalanine or tryptophan, so this is likely a read error. Because the CDR3's place on the DNA is in doubt, the DNA is left out and the CDR3 is given as listed by TCRdb. The chain's CDR3 is CASSLAPSGSQGFS. This rearrangement joins TRBV7-2 to TRBJ2-5; the listed D gene, TRBD2, was not tested against the DNA. The CDR3 is 14 residues long, counting both termini. Germline V gives CDR1 SGHTA, CDR2 FQGNSA.

In its sample, this clonotype was seen a few times. The V call is TRBV29-1, the J call TRBJ2-3, with 7 bases identical to TRBD2. J gave up 6 bases and V 6 bases, and 9 bases lay outside the gene matches. Germline loops: CDR1 SQVTM, CDR2 ANQGSEA. The CDR3 runs 13 residues. CDR3 residues: CSVVTGRKDTQYF. CDR3 sequence (DNA): TGCAGCGTAGTAACCGGGAGGAAGGATACGCAGTATTTT.

This clonotype has only one observation. This sequence joins TRBV14 and TRBJ2-3, with D perhaps matching TRBD2 (6 bases). The CDR3 spans 13 residues. CDR1 is SGHDN, CDR2 FVKESK, per germline. Trimming pared 5 bases from V and 8 bases from J, leaving 14 bases between. The CDR3 loop reads CASSAQLARTQYF. The CDR3 nucleotides read TGTGCCAGCAGCGCCCAACTAGCCCGTACGCAGTATTTT.

In this sample, this clonotype turned up a few times. The chain is built from TRBV5-1 and TRBJ2-5; perhaps TRBD2 as D (6 bases). The V gene lost 7 bases and the J gene lost 1 base, with 17 bases spanning the gap. From germline, CDR1 is SGHRS and CDR2 YFSETQ. The CDR3 is made up of 15 amino acids. The CDR3: CASYAGSGTQETQYF. CDR3 DNA: TGCGCCAGCTACGCGGGGTCTGGAACCCAAGAGACCCAGTACTTC.

This sequence joins TRBV12-3 or TRBV12-4 and TRBJ2-7; 7 positions match TRBD1. Trimming removed 3 bases from V and 4 bases from J; junction bases left unmatched: 9. The CDR3 extends over 15 amino acids. CDR3 bases: TGTGCCAGCAGTTTGGTAGGGGGCTTCCCTTACGAGCAGTACTTC. It translates to CASSLVGGFPYEQYF.

The rearrangement links TRBV20-1 to TRBJ1-2; 8 bases agree with TRBD1. The CDR3 covers 13 residues. V gave up 1 base and J gave up 6 bases; unmatched junction bases: 4. CDR1 and CDR2 (germline): DFQATT, SNEGSKA (reference sequence). The CDR3 here is CSARGSGGNGYTF. As DNA, the CDR3 is TGCAGTGCTAGAGGGTCAGGGGGCAATGGCTACACCTTC.

The chain is built from TRBV28 and TRBJ2-1, with a tentative D call TRBD2 (5 bases). Germline lookup yields CDR1 MDHEN and CDR2 SYDVKM. The CDR3 has 14 residues. V was shortened by 9 bases and J by 9 bases, with 21 bases between the two germline ends. The CDR3 here is CASCGSPLSREQFF. The CDR3 DNA reads TGTGCCAGTTGCGGGTCCCCCTTATCACGTGAGCAGTTCTTC.

This rearrangement joins TRBV12-3 or TRBV12-4 to TRBJ2-2, with D unresolved. CDR3 length: 15 residues. V lost 7 bases, J lost 0 bases, and 12 bases lay in between. The CDR3 reads CASTLDGPNTGELFF. The DNA for the CDR3 is TGTGCCAGCACCCTGGACGGACCGAACACCGGGGAGCTGTTTTTT.

This clonotype was counted a few times. The chain combines TRBV21-1 with TRBJ2-7; the table's D gene call, TRBD1, was not cross checked with the DNA. TRBV21-1 is marked as a pseudogene. The CDR3 length is 13 residues. CDR3 nucleotides: TGTGCCAGCACCCCTTGGGACTCCTACGAGCAGTACTTC. Its protein product is CASTPWDSYEQYF.

This clonotype was seen more than once but under ten times. Given a much more abundant clone one base away, this may be a read error. The chain links TRBV6-2 or TRBV6-3 to TRBJ2-3; 7 bases match TRBD2. The trim removed 5 bases at V and 5 bases at J, leaving 4 bases unmatched. The CDR3 length is 13 residues. From germline, CDR1 is MNHEY and CDR2 SVGEGT. CDR3 protein: CASSPVAGDTQYF. The CDR3 nucleotides are TGTGCCAGCAGTCCTGTAGCGGGAGATACGCAGTATTTT.

In DNA form, the CDR3 reads TGTGCCAGCAGCGTAGGAGCGGGAGCGGGAACAGATACGCAGTATTTT. Its translation is CASSVGAGAGTDTQYF. The chain couples TRBV9 to TRBJ2-3; 8 bases are a match to TRBD2. In germline, CDR1 is SGDLS, CDR2 YYNGEE. Unmatched junction bases numbered 6, after V lost 0 bases and J lost 3 bases. The CDR3 totals 16 residues.

This clonotype has at least ten counts. CDR3 coding DNA: TGTGCCAGCAGCCCCGACTGGGAGACCCAGTACTTC. This gives the protein CASSPDWETQYF. The chain has TRBV3-1 and TRBJ2-5; no clear D gene. The CDR3 extends over 12 amino acids. Germline-derived CDR1 and CDR2 are LGHDT and YNNKEL (reference sequence). Trimming removed 4 bases from V and 5 bases from J, with 8 bases in between.